These 19 T cell receptor beta chains originate from one sample sequenced in a study of T cell clonality in common variable immunodeficiency. Study observations and caveats: Fewer deletions and N-nucleotide insertions were reportedly seen in common variable immunodeficiency TCR beta sequences.

Assay used: immunoSEQ multiplex PCR; TCRdb lists only in-frame clones, some missing. The sample presents over 30,000 clones, none singletons. These receptors are not linked to any known antigen. Source material: peripheral blood mononuclear cells. All receptors derive from a human donor with common variable immunodeficiency.

This clone was found a few times. The read terminates 3 residues ahead of where the CDR3 ends, so the germline J gene completes it. The chain uses TRBV11-3 and TRBJ2-2; D uncertain. CDR1 is SGHNT and CDR2 is YENEEA in the germline V gene. The CDR3 is 13 residues long. The V and J ends lost 4 bases and 6 bases respectively, with 9 bases between them. The CDR3 DNA, read in part, is TGTGCCAGCAGCTCGGTAATTCCCGGGGAG. Translated, it gives CASSSVIPGE. The CDR3 in its entirety is CASSSVIPGELFF.

Ten or more counts support this clone. The read finishes 3 residues shy of the CDR3 end, and the germline J gene is used to complete it. The V call is TRBV19, the J call TRBJ2-3; 10 bases match TRBD1. CDR1 and CDR2 (germline): LNHDA, SQIVND (reference sequence). The CDR3 is 15 amino acids. V gave up 6 bases and J gave up 2 bases; unmatched junction bases: 5. The CDR3 sequence is CASRDRGRITDTQYF. The sequenced CDR3 bases are TGTGCCAGTAGGGACAGGGGGAGGATCACAGATACG.

A word on this clone: The read terminates 3 residues before the CDR3 end, so the remaining end is supplied by the germline J gene. The rearrangement uses TRBV7-2 and TRBJ2-1, with a possible D match to TRBD2 (6 bases). The V gene's germline CDR1 is SGHTA and CDR2 FQGNSA. V was clipped by 2 bases and J by 7 bases, with 12 bases between them. This CDR3 contains 14 residues. CDR3 sequence: CASSLIEGRNEQFF. Partial CDR3 DNA: TGTGCCAGCAGCTTAATCGAGGGGAGGAATGAG. The entire variable domain, with the rest obtained from reference TRBV7-2 and TRBJ2-1, is as follows: GAGVSQSPSNKVTEKGKDVELRCDPISGHTALYWYRQSLGQGLEFLIYFQGNSAPDKSGLPSDRFSAERTGGSVSTLTIQRTQQEDSAVYLCASSLIEGRNEQFFGPGTRLTVL.

There are many counts of this clone. Read sequence stops 3 residues before the CDR3 end, and the germline J gene provides the missing end. The chain carries TRBV7-9 and TRBJ2-3; 9 nucleotides line up with TRBD2. Germline CDR1 and CDR2: SEHNR and FQNEAQ (reference sequence). The CDR3 contains 15 residues. J was trimmed by 3 bases and V by 1 base; bases with no gene match: 2. The CDR3 reads CASSLEGLATDTQYF. The part of the CDR3 DNA that was read is TGTGCCAGCAGCTTAGAGGGACTAGCAACAGATACG.

Comments on this clone: The CDR3 end falls 3 residues outside the read, so it is completed with the germline J gene. The chain recombines TRBV20-1 with TRBJ1-5; TRBD1 might be the D (6 bases). The ends were cut back, 1 base at V and 6 bases at J, with 19 bases in the middle. The length of the CDR3 is 16 residues. CDR1 and CDR2 (germline): DFQATT, SNEGSKA (reference sequence). CDR3 bases read: TGCAGTGCTAGAGGTTGGATAGGGGGGGGCGTTCAGCCC. It encodes CSARGWIGGGVQP. The full CDR3 is CSARGWIGGGVQPQHF.

This clone came up many times. From the germline J gene comes the end of the CDR3, since the read stops 3 residues before it. The chain combines TRBV20-1 with TRBJ1-5; D may be TRBD1 (5 bases). This CDR3 is built from 12 residues. The ends were cut back, 6 bases at V and 4 bases at J, with 10 bases in the middle. Per the germline V gene, CDR1 is DFQATT and CDR2 is SNEGSKA (reference sequence). CDR3 bases read: TGCAGTGCCCGGGACTCAAATCAGCCC. It codes for CSARDSNQP. The entire CDR3 protein is CSARDSNQPQHF.

This clone came up many times. The read terminates 3 residues before the CDR3 end, so the remaining end is supplied by the germline J gene. The chain carries TRBV7-8 and TRBJ2-3; 8 bases are shared with TRBD1. The CDR3 consists of 16 residues. After removal of 5 bases from V and 0 bases from J, the junction contained 7 bases not matched to a gene. Germline V gene data show CDR1 as SGHVS and CDR2 as FQNEAQ. CDR3 protein: CASSTTTGVSTDTQYF. The covered CDR3 bases are TGTGCCAGCAGCACCACGACAGGGGTGAGCACAGATACG.

About this clone: The read halts 3 residues ahead of the CDR3 end, with the missing end drawn from the germline J gene. The chain links TRBV20-1 to TRBJ2-7; 11 positions match TRBD1. V gave up 5 bases and J gave up 0 bases; unmatched junction bases: 3. Germline V CDR1 and CDR2: DFQATT, SNEGSKA (reference sequence). There are 14 residues in the CDR3. The CDR3 DNA, read in part, is TGCAGTGCTGAGGGACAGGGGGGCTCCTACGAG. This codes for CSAEGQGGSYE. The full CDR3 is CSAEGQGGSYEQYF.

This clone showed up just a few times. The read halts 3 residues ahead of the CDR3 end, with the missing end drawn from the germline J gene. The V call is TRBV7-2, the J call TRBJ1-5; the D is unclear. V was clipped by 0 bases and J by 6 bases, with 15 bases between them. This CDR3 region has 16 residues. Germline lookup yields CDR1 SGHTA and CDR2 FQGNSA. Partial CDR3 DNA: TGTGCCAGCAGCTTAGCGGCAGGCTCTGGTGGTCAGCCC. Encoded protein: CASSLAAGSGGQP. The full CDR3 is CASSLAAGSGGQPQHF.

This clone was counted between two and nine times. The CDR3 extends 3 residues past the end of the read, so its final part is completed from the germline J gene. The chain is built from TRBV20-1 and TRBJ2-5, with 7 bases aligning to TRBD1. CDR3 size: 13 residues. J lost 3 bases, V lost 5 bases, and 6 bases had no gene match. The germline gives CDR1 DFQATT, CDR2 SNEGSKA (reference sequence). CDR3 DNA (partial): TGCAGTGCTCCCGGGACAGAAAAAGAGACC. It translates to CSAPGTEKET. The entire CDR3 protein reads CSAPGTEKETQYF.

This clone appeared many times. The CDR3 end falls 3 residues outside the read, so it is completed with the germline J gene. V and J are TRBV11-3 and TRBJ2-3; D gene uncertain. V dropped 2 bases and J dropped 5 bases, with 2 bases sitting between them. CDR1 is SGHNT and CDR2 is YENEEA in the germline V gene. The CDR3 has 11 residues. CDR3 protein: CASSLQDTQYF. The DNA read from the CDR3 is TGTGCCAGCAGCTTACAAGATACG.

About this clone: The read is 3 residues too short to cover the CDR3 end, so that end is filled in from the germline J gene. The chain couples TRBV5-1 to TRBJ2-7; 10 bases are a match to TRBD2. This CDR3 is built from 15 residues. Per germline, CDR1 SGHRS and CDR2 YFSETQ. J was trimmed by 2 bases and V by 5 bases; bases with no gene match: 7. The CDR3 reads CASSQLAGAAYEQYF. The CDR3 DNA, read in part, is TGCGCCAGCAGTCAGCTAGCGGGAGCGGCCTACGAG.

Regarding this clone: The CDR3 goes on 3 residues after the read ends, and that part is filled in from the germline J gene. V gene TRBV2 combines with J gene TRBJ1-5; D not resolved. Germline lookup yields CDR1 SNHLY and CDR2 FYNNEI. This CDR3 has 13 amino acids. CDR3 protein: CASSGHNLLPQHF. Partial CDR3 DNA: TGTGCCAGCAGTGGCCACAATCTTTTACCC.

Sample share makes this clone medium-sized. The read is 3 residues too short to cover the CDR3 end, so that end is filled in from the germline J gene. J is TRBJ1-5 and V is TRBV20-1; D is unclear. The germline V gene encodes CDR1 DFQATT and CDR2 SNEGSKA (reference sequence). V lost 7 bases and J lost 6, with 13 bases in between. The CDR3 spans 12 residues. Partial CDR3 DNA: TGCAGTGTATGGGCAGGAGGTCAGCCC. This codes for CSVWAGGQP. The whole CDR3 region reads CSVWAGGQPQHF.

This clone was counted only a few times. The read stops 3 residues short of the end of the CDR3; the missing end is completed from the germline J gene. The rearrangement links TRBV18 to TRBJ2-5, with a possible D match to TRBD2 (6 bases). The CDR3 covers 15 residues. Germline V lookup: CDR1 KGHSH, CDR2 LQKENI. Trimming took 2 bases from V and 5 from J, leaving 15 bases between them. CDR3 amino acids: CASSPNQGSGETQYF. The covered CDR3 bases are TGTGCCAGCTCACCAAATCAGGGAAGCGGGGAGACC.

Note on this clone: The read comes to an end 3 residues before the CDR3 does, leaving the germline J gene to fill in the end. The rearrangement joins TRBV11-2 to TRBJ2-1; D might be TRBD2 (6 bases). There are 14 residues in the CDR3. V lost 3 bases to trimming and J lost 4 bases, with 10 bases between them. Germline-derived CDR1 and CDR2 are SGHAT and FQNNGV. CDR3 loop: CASSLSGGYNEQFF. Partial CDR3 DNA: TGTGCCAGCAGCTTGTCTGGGGGGTACAATGAG.

This clone was recorded at least ten times. The read gets to within 3 residues of the CDR3 end, and the germline J gene fills in the rest. V is TRBV20-1 and J is TRBJ2-2; the D is unclear. CDR1 is DFQATT, CDR2 SNEGSKA, per germline (reference sequence). The CDR3 sequence is 14 residues long. V lost 0 bases and J lost 6, with 11 bases in between. The CDR3 here is CSARDKVTAGELFF. The sequenced part of the CDR3 DNA is TGCAGTGCTAGAGATAAGGTTACAGCCGGGGAG.

In this sample, this clone turned up a few times. The read is 3 residues too short to cover the CDR3 end, so that end is filled in from the germline J gene. The V call is TRBV19, the J call TRBJ2-1; D remains unclear. Germline V gene sequence: CDR1 LNHDA, CDR2 SQIVND (reference sequence). The CDR3 has 18 residues. V dropped 1 base and J dropped 2 bases, with 18 bases sitting between them. The sequenced part of the CDR3 DNA is TGTGCCAGTAGTATAGTGAAGACTTGGCCTTTCCCCTACAATGAG. Translated, it gives CASSIVKTWPFPYNE. The entire CDR3 reads CASSIVKTWPFPYNEQFF.

This clone was seen at least ten times. The CDR3 sequence is CASSLGGPSTDTQYF. The DNA read from the CDR3 is TGCGCCAGCAGCTTGGGGGGGCCTAGCACAGATACG. J is TRBJ2-3 and V is TRBV5-1; a weak D match, TRBD1 (6 bases). The read ends 3 residues early relative to the CDR3; the germline J gene fills the gap. Looked up from germline, CDR1 is SGHRS and CDR2 is YFSETQ. Deletions cut 0 bases from V and 0 bases from J, with 8 bases between. The CDR3 totals 15 residues.